The T cell receptor beta chain under discussion was sequenced for a study of blood T cell repertoires in COVID-19. The data were produced by immunoSEQ multiplex PCR, yet TCRdb's version contains in-frame clones alone and is incomplete. The sample includes about 89,000 clones, about 87% seen only once; the top ten take over 0.45%. Germline loops: CDR1 SGHRS, CDR2 YFSETQ. The CDR3 is 15 residues long. V was shortened by 4 bases and J by 3 bases, with 11 bases between the two germline ends. Specimen: peripheral blood. The sequence derives from a man in his 60s with acute or convalescent COVID-19. The V call is TRBV5-1, the J call TRBJ2-6; perhaps TRBD1 as D (6 bases). CDR3 sequence (DNA): TGCGCCAGCAGCCTTACAGGGAATGGGGCCAACGTCCTGACTTTC. Its translation: CASSLTGNGANVLTF.